These 18 T cell receptor beta chains share one sample of origin, sequenced in a study of T cells in Graves' hyperthyroidism and ophthalmopathy. Amplification of TCR beta CDR3 regions used RNA as the template. In the first-round RT-PCR of the TCR CDR3, the HTBI primer set was used. MiXCR, run by TCRdb on the multiplex PCR reads, gives a single entry per CDR3 protein. Of about 530,000 distinct CDR3 sequences listed, 17% were seen once; the top ten hold about 16%. The specimen sequenced was blood. These receptors all come from a woman under 30 with Graves' ophthalmopathy.

The rearrangement joins TRBV11-2 to TRBJ2-5; 9 bases agree with TRBD2. Germline assignment: CDR1 SGHAT and CDR2 FQNNGV. CDR3 length: 16 amino acids. V shed 3 bases, J shed 3 bases, and the junction held 8 bases outside the gene matches. CDR3 region: CASSFSGGTTKETQYF. As DNA, the CDR3 is TGTGCCAGCAGCTTCAGCGGGGGGACTACTAAAGAGACCCAGTACTTC.

This clonotype was seen ten or more times. V gene TRBV7-8 combines with J gene TRBJ1-5, with D possibly matching TRBD1 (5 bases). Germline V CDR1 and CDR2: SGHVS, FQNEAQ. The CDR3 spans 17 residues. Trimming took 5 bases from V and 0 from J, leaving 17 bases between them. The CDR3: CASSIQAPTYSNQPQHF. The CDR3 nucleotides read TGTGCCAGCAGCATACAGGCACCGACGTATAGCAATCAGCCCCAGCATTTT. Variable domain in full (rest from reference TRBV7-8 and TRBJ1-5): GAGVSQSPRYKVAKRGQDVALRCDPISGHVSLFWYQQALGQGPEFLTYFQNEAQLDKSGLPSDRFFAERPEGSVSTLKIQRTQQEDSAVYLCASSIQAPTYSNQPQHFGDGTRLSIL.

This clonotype was seen at least ten times. V is TRBV5-1 and J is TRBJ1-1, with D possibly TRBD1 on 5 matching bases. The V and J ends lost 5 bases and 0 bases respectively, with 14 bases between them. The CDR3 sequence is 15 residues long. Germline-derived CDR1 and CDR2 are SGHRS and YFSETQ. For the CDR3, the DNA is TGCGCCAGCAGGGGTCAAGGGGCCTTGAACACTGAAGCTTTCTTT. Amino acids: CASRGQGALNTEAFF.

This clonotype was counted only a few times. The chain is built from TRBV28 and TRBJ1-1; tentative D call: TRBD1 (5 bases). The V gene lost 6 bases and the J gene lost 6 bases, with 20 bases spanning the gap. The CDR3 totals 15 residues. Germline assignment: CDR1 MDHEN and CDR2 SYDVKM. This CDR3 is CASSSPKQEGAEAFF. The CDR3 DNA reads as TGTGCCAGCAGCTCCCCGAAACAGGAAGGGGCTGAAGCTTTCTTT.

V is TRBV29-1 and J is TRBJ2-7; D not resolved. There are 14 residues in the CDR3. Germline V gene lookup returns CDR1 SQVTM and CDR2 ANQGSEA. With 0 bases removed from V and 1 base from J, the gap between germline ends came to 10 bases. CDR3 loop: CSVEDVTESYEQYF. The DNA of the CDR3 is TGCAGCGTTGAAGATGTTACAGAGTCCTACGAGCAGTACTTC.

This clonotype was seen ten or more times. The chain recombines TRBV13 with TRBJ2-7; the match to TRBD2 covers 9 bases. Germline lookup yields CDR1 PRHDT and CDR2 FYEKMQ (reference sequence). V dropped 6 bases and J dropped 5; count of bases not matched to a gene: 8. This CDR3 has 14 residues. The CDR3, as DNA: TGTGCCAGCAGTCCCCTAGCGGGGCGGGACGAGCAGTACTTC. The encoded protein is CASSPLAGRDEQYF.

This clonotype was observed a few times. The chain combines TRBV5-8 with TRBJ1-2; the match to TRBD1 covers 7 bases. This CDR3 is 15 amino acids long. The germline V gene encodes CDR1 SGHTS and CDR2 YDEGEE. The junction had 8 bases not matched to a gene; V was cut back by 5 bases and J by 1 base. In nucleotides, the CDR3 is TGTGCCAGCAGAAGGGACAGCTCAATTAACTATGGCTACACCTTC. It yields the protein CASRRDSSINYGYTF.

The sample holds a few counts of this clonotype. The J gene is TRBJ2-7, the V gene TRBV28, with 8 positions matching TRBD1. The CDR3 runs 15 residues. V shed 1 base, J shed 3 bases, and the junction held 5 bases outside the gene matches. Germline V gives CDR1 MDHEN, CDR2 SYDVKM. The CDR3 reads CASSLSGGAGYEQYF. The CDR3 nucleotides are TGTGCCAGCAGTTTATCAGGGGGCGCAGGCTACGAGCAGTACTTC.

This clonotype was seen many times. The rearrangement joins TRBV28 to TRBJ1-1, with 10 bases that match TRBD1. The CDR3 has 17 amino acids. The trim removed 3 bases at V and 5 bases at J, leaving 12 bases unmatched. Per germline, CDR1 MDHEN and CDR2 SYDVKM. For the CDR3, the DNA is TGTGCCAGCAGTTTTGGGGAAGTAGGGACAGGGGAGACTGAAGCTTTCTTT. Translation: CASSFGEVGTGETEAFF.

For this clonotype: Possible read error: a much larger clone is one base away. In DNA form, the CDR3 reads TGTGCCAGCATGCCGCGATCCGGGACAGCTGACACTGAAGCTTTCTTT. Protein: CASMPRSGTADTEAFF. The chain couples TRBV12-3 or TRBV12-4 to TRBJ1-1; 7 nucleotides agree with TRBD1. J was trimmed by 3 bases and V by 7 bases; bases with no gene match: 14. The CDR3 is made up of 16 amino acids.

V is TRBV6-9 and J is TRBJ2-1; the D gene could be TRBD1 or TRBD2 (5 bases each). V was clipped by 4 bases and J by 2 bases, with 15 bases between them. The CDR3 runs 16 residues. CDR1 is MNHGY, CDR2 SVAAGI, per germline. The CDR3 nucleotides read TGTGCCAGCAGTTGCTTCCGGGACCAGACCTACAATGAGCAGTTCTTC. Residues: CASSCFRDQTYNEQFF.

This clonotype was recorded many times. The DNA for the CDR3 is TGTGCCAGCAGTTTACGTCTCGGGAACACTGAAGCTTTCTTT. Translation: CASSLRLGNTEAFF. This chain uses TRBV28 with TRBJ1-1, with D uncertain. V was trimmed by 2 bases and J by 1 base, leaving 8 bases between them. Per the germline V gene, CDR1 is MDHEN and CDR2 is SYDVKM. The CDR3 runs 14 residues.

This chain connects TRBV19 to TRBJ1-5; 8 nucleotides match TRBD1. The CDR3 runs to 16 residues. V gave up 6 bases and J gave up 1 base; unmatched junction bases: 8. In germline, CDR1 is LNHDA, CDR2 SQIVND (reference sequence). This CDR3 is CASSDSGGWSNQPQHF. The DNA for the CDR3 is TGTGCCAGTAGCGACTCAGGGGGCTGGAGCAATCAGCCCCAGCATTTT.

This clonotype was detected ten times or more. This chain uses TRBV30 with TRBJ2-7; the D is unclear. The CDR3 length is 11 residues. V was pared by 2 bases and J by 4 bases, with 6 bases between. Germline values: CDR1 GTSNPN, CDR2 SVGIG (reference sequence). This CDR3 is CAWSTFYEQYF. The CDR3 DNA reads as TGTGCCTGGAGTACATTTTACGAGCAGTACTTC.

This clonotype has a count of ten or more. The V call is TRBV12-3 or TRBV12-4, the J call TRBJ2-5, with TRBD2 identical over 14 bases. Trimming at V came to 4 bases and at J to 5 bases, leaving 6 bases not matched to a gene. The CDR3 runs to 16 residues. The CDR3 protein is CASSSTSGGAWETQYF. CDR3 DNA sequence: TGTGCCAGCAGTTCGACTAGCGGGGGGGCTTGGGAGACCCAGTACTTC.

The table lists this clonotype with many counts. The chain is built from TRBV3-1 and TRBJ1-1, with 7 bases aligning to TRBD1. Germline-derived CDR1 and CDR2 are LGHDT and YNNKEL (reference sequence). This CDR3 region has 14 residues. Trimming removed 3 bases from V and 8 bases from J; junction bases left unmatched: 9. CDR3: CASSHRRGLTEAFF. As DNA, the CDR3 is TGTGCCAGCAGCCACCGCAGGGGGTTAACGGAAGCTTTCTTT.

This clonotype was counted ten times or more. The rearrangement joins TRBV27 to TRBJ2-1; D call uncertain. Trimming took 4 bases from V and 10 from J, leaving 11 bases between them. The CDR3 extends over 12 amino acids. Germline V lookup: CDR1 MNHEY, CDR2 SMNVEV (reference sequence). The CDR3 spells CASSSLLQEQFF. The DNA for the CDR3 is TGTGCCAGCAGTTCGCTCCTTCAAGAGCAGTTCTTC.

This clonotype was observed a single time. The rearrangement joins TRBV29-1 to TRBJ2-3; possible D gene TRBD2, 5 bases. The V and J ends lost 1 base and 4 bases respectively, with 12 bases between them. CDR3 size: 14 residues. CDR1 and CDR2 from the germline V gene are SQVTM and ANQGSEA. CDR3 DNA: TGCAGCGTTGAAGGCGGGCCTATCGCAGATACGCAGTATTTT. This sequence encodes CSVEGGPIADTQYF.